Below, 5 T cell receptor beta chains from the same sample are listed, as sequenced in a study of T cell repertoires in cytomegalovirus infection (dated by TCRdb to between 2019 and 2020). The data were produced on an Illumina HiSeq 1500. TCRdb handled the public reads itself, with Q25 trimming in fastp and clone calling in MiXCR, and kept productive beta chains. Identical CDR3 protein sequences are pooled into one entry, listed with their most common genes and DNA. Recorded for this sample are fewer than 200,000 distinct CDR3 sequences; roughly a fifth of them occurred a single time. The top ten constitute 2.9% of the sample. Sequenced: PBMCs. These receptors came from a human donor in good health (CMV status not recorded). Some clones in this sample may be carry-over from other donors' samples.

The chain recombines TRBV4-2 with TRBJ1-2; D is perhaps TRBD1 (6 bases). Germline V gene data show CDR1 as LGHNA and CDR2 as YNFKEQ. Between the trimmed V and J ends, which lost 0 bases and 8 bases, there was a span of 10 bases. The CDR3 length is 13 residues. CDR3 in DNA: TGTGCCAGCAGCCAAGAGGGGGGCATAGGCTACACCTTC. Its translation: CASSQEGGIGYTF.

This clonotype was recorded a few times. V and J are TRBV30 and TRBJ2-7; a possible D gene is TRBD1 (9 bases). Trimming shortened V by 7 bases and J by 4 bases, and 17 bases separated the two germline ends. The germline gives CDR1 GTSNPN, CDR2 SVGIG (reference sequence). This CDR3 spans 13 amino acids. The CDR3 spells CASGGTGLYEQYF. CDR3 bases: TGTGCCTCGGGAGGGACAGGGTTGTACGAGCAGTACTTC.

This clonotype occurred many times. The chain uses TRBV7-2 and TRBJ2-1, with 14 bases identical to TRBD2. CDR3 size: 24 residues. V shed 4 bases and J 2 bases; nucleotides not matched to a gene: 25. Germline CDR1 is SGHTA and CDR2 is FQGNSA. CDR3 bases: TGTGCCAGCAGCTCCCCTTTATATGGCCTTTCCGGGACTAGCGGGAGAATAACCTACAATGAGCAGTTCTTC. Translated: CASSSPLYGLSGTSGRITYNEQFF.

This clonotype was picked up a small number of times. The CDR3 DNA follows: TGTGCCAGCAGCCCCGGGACTAGCGGGATCTACGAGCAGTACTTC. Translated, it gives CASSPGTSGIYEQYF. The gene calls are TRBV7-9 and TRBJ2-7; 13 bases are a match to TRBD2. V was pared by 5 bases and J by 3 bases, with 4 bases of the junction left unmatched. CDR3 length equals 15 residues. Germline CDR1 and CDR2: SEHNR and FQNEAQ (reference sequence).

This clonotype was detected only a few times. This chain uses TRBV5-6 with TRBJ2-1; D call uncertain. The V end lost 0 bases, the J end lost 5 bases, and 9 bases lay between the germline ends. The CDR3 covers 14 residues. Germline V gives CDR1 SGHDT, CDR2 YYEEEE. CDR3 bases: TGTGCCAGCAGCTTGGGGCTAGATAACAATGAGCAGTTCTTC. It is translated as CASSLGLDNNEQFF.